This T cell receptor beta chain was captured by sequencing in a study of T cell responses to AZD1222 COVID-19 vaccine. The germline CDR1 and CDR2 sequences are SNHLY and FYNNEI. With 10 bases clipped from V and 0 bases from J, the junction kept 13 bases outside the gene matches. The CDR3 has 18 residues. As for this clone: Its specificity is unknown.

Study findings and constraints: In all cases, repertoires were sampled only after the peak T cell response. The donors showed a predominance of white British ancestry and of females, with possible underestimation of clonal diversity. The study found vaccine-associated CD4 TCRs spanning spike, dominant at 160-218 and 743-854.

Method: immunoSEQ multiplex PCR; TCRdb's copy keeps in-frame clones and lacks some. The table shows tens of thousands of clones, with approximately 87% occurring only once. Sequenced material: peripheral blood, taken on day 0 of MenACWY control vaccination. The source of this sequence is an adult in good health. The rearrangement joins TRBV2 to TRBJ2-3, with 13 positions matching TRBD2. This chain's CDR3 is CATHSAPLAGGSTDTQYF. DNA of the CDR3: TGTGCCACACACTCCGCCCCACTAGCGGGAGGGAGCACAGATACGCAGTATTTT.